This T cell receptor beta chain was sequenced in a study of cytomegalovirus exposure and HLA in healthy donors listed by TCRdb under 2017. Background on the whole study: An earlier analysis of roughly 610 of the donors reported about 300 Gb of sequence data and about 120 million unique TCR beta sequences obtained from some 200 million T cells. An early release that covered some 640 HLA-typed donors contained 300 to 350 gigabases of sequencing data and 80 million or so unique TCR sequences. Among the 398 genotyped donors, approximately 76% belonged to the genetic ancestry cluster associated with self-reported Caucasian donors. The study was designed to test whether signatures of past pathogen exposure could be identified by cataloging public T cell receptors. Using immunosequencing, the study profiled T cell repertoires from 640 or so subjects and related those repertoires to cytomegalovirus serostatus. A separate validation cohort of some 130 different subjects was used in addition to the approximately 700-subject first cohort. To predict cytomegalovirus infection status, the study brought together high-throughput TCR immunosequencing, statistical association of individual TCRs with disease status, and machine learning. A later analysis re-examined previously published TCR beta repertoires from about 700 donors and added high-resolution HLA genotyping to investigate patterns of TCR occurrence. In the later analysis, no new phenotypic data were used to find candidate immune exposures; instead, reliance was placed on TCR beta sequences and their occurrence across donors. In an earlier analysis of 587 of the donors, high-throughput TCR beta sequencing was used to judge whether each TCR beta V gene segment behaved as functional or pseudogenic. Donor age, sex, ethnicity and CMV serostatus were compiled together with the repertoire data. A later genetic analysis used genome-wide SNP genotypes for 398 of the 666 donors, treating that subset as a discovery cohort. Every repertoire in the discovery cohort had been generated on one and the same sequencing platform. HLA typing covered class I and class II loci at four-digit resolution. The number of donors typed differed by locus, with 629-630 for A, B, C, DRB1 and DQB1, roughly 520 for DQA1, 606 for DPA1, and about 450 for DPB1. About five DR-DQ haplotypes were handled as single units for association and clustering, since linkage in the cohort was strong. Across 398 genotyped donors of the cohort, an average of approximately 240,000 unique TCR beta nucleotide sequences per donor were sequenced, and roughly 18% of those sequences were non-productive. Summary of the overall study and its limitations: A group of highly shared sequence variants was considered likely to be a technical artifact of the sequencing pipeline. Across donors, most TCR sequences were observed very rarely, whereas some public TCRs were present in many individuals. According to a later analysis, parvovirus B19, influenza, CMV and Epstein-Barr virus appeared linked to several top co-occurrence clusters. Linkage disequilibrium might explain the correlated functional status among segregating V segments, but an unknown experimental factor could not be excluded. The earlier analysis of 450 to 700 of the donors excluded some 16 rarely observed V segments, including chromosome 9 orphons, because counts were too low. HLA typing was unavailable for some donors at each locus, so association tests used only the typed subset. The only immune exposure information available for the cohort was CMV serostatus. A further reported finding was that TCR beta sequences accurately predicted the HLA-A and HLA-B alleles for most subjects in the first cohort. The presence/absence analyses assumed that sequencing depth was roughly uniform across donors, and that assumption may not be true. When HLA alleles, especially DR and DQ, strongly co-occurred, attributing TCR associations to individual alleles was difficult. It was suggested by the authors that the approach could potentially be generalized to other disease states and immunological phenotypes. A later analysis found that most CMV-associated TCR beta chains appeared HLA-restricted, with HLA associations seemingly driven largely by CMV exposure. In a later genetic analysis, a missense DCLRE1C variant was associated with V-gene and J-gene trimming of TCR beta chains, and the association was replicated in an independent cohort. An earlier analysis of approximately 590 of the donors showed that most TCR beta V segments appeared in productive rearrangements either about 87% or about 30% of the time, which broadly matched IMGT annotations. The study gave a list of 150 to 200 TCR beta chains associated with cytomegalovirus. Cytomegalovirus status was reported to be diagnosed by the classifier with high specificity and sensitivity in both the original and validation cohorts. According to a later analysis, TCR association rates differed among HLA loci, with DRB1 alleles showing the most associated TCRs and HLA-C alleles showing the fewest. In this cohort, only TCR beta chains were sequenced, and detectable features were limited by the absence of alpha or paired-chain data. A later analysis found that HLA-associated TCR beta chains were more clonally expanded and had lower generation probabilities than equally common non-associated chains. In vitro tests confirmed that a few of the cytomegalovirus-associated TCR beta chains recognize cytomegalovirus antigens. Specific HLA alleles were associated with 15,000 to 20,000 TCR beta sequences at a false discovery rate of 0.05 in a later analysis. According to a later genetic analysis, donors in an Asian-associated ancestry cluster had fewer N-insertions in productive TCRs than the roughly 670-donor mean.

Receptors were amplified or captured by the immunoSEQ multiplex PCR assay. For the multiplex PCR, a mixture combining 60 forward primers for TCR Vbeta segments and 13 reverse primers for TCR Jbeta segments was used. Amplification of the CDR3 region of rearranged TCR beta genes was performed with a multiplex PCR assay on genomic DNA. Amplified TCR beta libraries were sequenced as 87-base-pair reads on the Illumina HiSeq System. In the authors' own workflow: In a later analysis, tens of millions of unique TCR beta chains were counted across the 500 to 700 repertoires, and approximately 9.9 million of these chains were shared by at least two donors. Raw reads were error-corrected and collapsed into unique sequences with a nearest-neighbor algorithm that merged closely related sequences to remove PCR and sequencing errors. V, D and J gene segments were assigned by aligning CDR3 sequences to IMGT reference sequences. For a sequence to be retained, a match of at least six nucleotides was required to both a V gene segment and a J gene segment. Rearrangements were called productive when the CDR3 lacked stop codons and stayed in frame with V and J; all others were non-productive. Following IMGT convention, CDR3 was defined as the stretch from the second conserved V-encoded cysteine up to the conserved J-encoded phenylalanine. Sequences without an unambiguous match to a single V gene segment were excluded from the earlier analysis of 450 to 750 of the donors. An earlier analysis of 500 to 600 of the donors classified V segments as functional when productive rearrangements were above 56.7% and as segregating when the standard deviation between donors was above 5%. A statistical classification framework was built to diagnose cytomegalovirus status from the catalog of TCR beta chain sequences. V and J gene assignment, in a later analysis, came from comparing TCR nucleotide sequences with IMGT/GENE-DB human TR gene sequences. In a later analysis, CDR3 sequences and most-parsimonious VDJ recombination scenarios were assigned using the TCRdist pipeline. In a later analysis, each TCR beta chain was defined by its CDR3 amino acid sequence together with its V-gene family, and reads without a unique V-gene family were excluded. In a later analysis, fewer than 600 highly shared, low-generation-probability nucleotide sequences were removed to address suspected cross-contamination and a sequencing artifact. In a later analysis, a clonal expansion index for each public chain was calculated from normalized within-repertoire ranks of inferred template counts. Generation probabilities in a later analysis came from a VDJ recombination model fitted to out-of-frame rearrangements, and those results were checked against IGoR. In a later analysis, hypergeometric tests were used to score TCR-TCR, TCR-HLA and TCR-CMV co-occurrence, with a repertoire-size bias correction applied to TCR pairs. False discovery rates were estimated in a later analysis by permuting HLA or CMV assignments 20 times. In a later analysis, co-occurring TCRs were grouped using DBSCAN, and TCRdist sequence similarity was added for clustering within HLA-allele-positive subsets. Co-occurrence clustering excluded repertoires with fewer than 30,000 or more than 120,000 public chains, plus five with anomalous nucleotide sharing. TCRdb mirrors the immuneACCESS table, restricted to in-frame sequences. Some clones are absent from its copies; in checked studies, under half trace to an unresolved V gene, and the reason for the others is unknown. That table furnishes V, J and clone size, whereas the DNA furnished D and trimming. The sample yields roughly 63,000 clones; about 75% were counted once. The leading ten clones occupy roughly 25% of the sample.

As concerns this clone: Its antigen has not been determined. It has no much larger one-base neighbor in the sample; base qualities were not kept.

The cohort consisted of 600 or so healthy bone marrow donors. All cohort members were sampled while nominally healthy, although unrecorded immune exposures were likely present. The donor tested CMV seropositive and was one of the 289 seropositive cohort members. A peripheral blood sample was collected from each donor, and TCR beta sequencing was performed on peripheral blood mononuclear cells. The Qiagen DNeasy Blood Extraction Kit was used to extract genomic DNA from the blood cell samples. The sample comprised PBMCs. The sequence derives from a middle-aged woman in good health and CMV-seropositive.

This receptor has the CDR3 CASSPGQGSGYTF. The DNA sequence is as follows: TGTGCCAGCTCACCAGGCCAGGGGAGTGGCTACACCTTC. Recombination connected TRBV18 to TRBJ1-2; the D segment could be TRBD1, given 6 matching bases. Trimming at the junction amounts to 2 bases on V and 7 bases on J, and the germline ends lie 11 bases apart. Taken from cysteine to phenylalanine, the CDR3 has 13 residues. The retained sequence is limited to the CDR3, 39 bases, with the frame set at the first base. In the germline V gene, CDR1 corresponds to KGHSH and CDR2 to LQKENI.